This T cell receptor (beta chain) was documented in a study of T cell responses to AZD1222 COVID-19 vaccine. Libraries were prepared by immunoSEQ multiplex PCR; TCRdb keeps only in-frame clonotypes and omits some of them. The sample consists of approximately 150,000 clones, roughly 94% of them appearing once. The input for sequencing was peripheral blood, taken on day 0 of MenACWY control vaccination. This clonotype originated in an adult in good health.

The CDR3 protein is CASTSDLGTEAFF. DNA for the CDR3: TGTGCCAGCACGTCGGATTTGGGTACTGAAGCTTTCTTT. The chain couples TRBV2 to TRBJ1-1; D unresolved. There are 13 residues in the CDR3. Trimming cost V 7 bases and J 5 bases, with 14 bases left between them. In germline, CDR1 is SNHLY, CDR2 FYNNEI. The entire variable domain, with the rest obtained from reference TRBV2 and TRBJ1-1, is as follows: EPEVTQTPSHQVTQMGQEVILRCVPISNHLYFYWYRQILGQKVEFLVSFYNNEISEKSEIFDDQFSVERPDGSNFTLKIRSTKLEDSAMYFCASTSDLGTEAFFGQGTRLTVV.